These 15 T cell receptor beta chains share one sample of origin, sequenced in a study of shared clonotypes between healthy human individuals. The repertoire was sequenced with immunoSEQ multiplex PCR; TCRdb's copy has only in-frame clones and lacks some. The sample contains 630,000 or so clones, roughly 98% of which appear only once. CD45RO-negative, CCR7-positively selected cells formed the naive CD8 fraction, excluding terminally differentiated effector memory CD45RA+ cells. Source material: naive CD8+ T cells sorted from blood. These receptor sequences come from a man aged 25-45 years in good health.

The chain combines TRBV29-1 with TRBJ2-7, with D perhaps TRBD1 (5 bases). Trimming left V 5 bases short and J 5 bases short, with 13 bases between. The CDR3 sequence is 12 residues long. The germline gives CDR1 SQVTM, CDR2 ANQGSEA. The CDR3 DNA sequence: TGCAGCGTTCGGGTAGTAGGGGACGAGCAGTACTTC. Its protein product is CSVRVVGDEQYF.

This sequence joins TRBV10-1 and TRBJ1-2, with TRBD1 matching 10 bases. V trimming: 6 bases; J trimming: 3 bases; junction bases outside the gene matches: 22. Looked up from germline, CDR1 is WNHNN and CDR2 is SYGVQD (reference sequence). The CDR3 is 20 amino acids. The CDR3 sequence is CASRGSPGQGTQRTHYGYTF. The CDR3 DNA follows: TGCGCCAGCAGGGGATCACCGGGACAGGGGACACAGCGTACACACTATGGCTACACCTTC.

The V call is TRBV19, the J call TRBJ1-2; the match to TRBD1 covers 9 bases. Per germline, CDR1 LNHDA and CDR2 SQIVND (reference sequence). The CDR3 loop spans 15 amino acids. Trimming at V came to 4 bases and at J to 2 bases, leaving 5 bases not matched to a gene. CDR3 protein: CASSTGQGLNYGYTF. DNA of the CDR3: TGTGCCAGTAGTACCGGACAGGGGCTGAACTATGGCTACACCTTC.

V and J are TRBV5-1 and TRBJ2-1; 8 nucleotides match TRBD2. In germline, CDR1 is SGHRS, CDR2 YFSETQ. The J segment lost 0 bases and the V segment lost 4 bases, leaving 12 bases of the junction unmatched. The CDR3 loop spans 18 amino acids. CDR3 nucleotides: TGCGCCAGCAGCCTAAGTGTGGGCGGGAGGCACTCCTACAATGAGCAGTTCTTC. Its translation: CASSLSVGGRHSYNEQFF.

V gene TRBV10-1 combines with J gene TRBJ2-3; D may be TRBD2 (6 bases). The V gene lost 3 bases and the J gene lost 2 bases, with 9 bases spanning the gap. The CDR3 extends over 14 amino acids. Germline-derived CDR1 and CDR2 are WNHNN and SYGVQD (reference sequence). CDR3 in amino acids: CASSDGGVTDTQYF. The CDR3 coding sequence is TGCGCCAGCAGTGACGGGGGAGTCACAGATACGCAGTATTTT.

V gene TRBV27 combines with J gene TRBJ1-4, with D uncertain. This CDR3 comprises 13 residues. CDR1 and CDR2 from the germline V gene are MNHEY and SMNVEV (reference sequence). Deletions cut 5 bases from V and 4 bases from J, with 8 bases between. For the CDR3, the DNA is TGTGCCAGCAGTAGAGGGCTTAATGAAAAACTGTTTTTT. Translating it yields CASSRGLNEKLFF.

The chain carries TRBV9 and TRBJ2-1, with no clear D. CDR3 length: 13 residues. V lost 3 bases to trimming and J lost 4 bases, with 8 bases between them. Looked up from germline, CDR1 is SGDLS and CDR2 is YYNGEE. In DNA, the CDR3 is TGTGCCAGCAGCGGAACCGATTACAATGAGCAGTTCTTC. Translated: CASSGTDYNEQFF.

CDR3 amino acids: CASSARLAGEETQYF. CDR3 coding DNA: TGTGCCAGCAGCGCCAGACTAGCGGGGGAGGAGACCCAGTACTTC. The V call is TRBV7-6, the J call TRBJ2-5; TRBD2 aligns across 12 bases. V gave up 5 bases and J gave up 5 bases; unmatched junction bases: 6. This CDR3 comprises 15 residues. The germline V gene has CDR1 SGHVS and CDR2 FNYEAQ.

This chain connects TRBV7-9 to TRBJ2-1; D remains unclear. Trimming removed 6 bases at V and 9 bases at J, with 15 bases between. This CDR3 has 13 residues. Germline V gene lookup returns CDR1 SEHNR and CDR2 FQNEAQ (reference sequence). The CDR3 spells CASSQTDLGEQFF. The CDR3 nucleotides are TGTGCCAGCAGTCAAACCGACCTAGGTGAGCAGTTCTTC.

The rearrangement joins TRBV6-6 to TRBJ1-4; possibly TRBD1 for D (5 bases). V was trimmed by 4 bases and J by 5 bases, leaving 14 bases between them. Germline CDR1 and CDR2: MNHNY and SVGAGI (reference sequence). The CDR3 covers 15 residues. CDR3: CASSSQGIGNEKLFF. The CDR3 DNA follows: TGTGCCAGCAGTTCCCAGGGAATTGGGAATGAAAAACTGTTTTTT.

This sequence joins TRBV27 and TRBJ2-2; TRBD1 matches at 7 bases. Trimming at V came to 4 bases and at J to 3 bases, leaving 2 bases not matched to a gene. From germline, CDR1 is MNHEY and CDR2 SMNVEV (reference sequence). CDR3 length: 14 amino acids. CDR3 sequence: CASSWGQYTGELFF. DNA of the CDR3: TGTGCCAGCAGTTGGGGACAGTACACCGGGGAGCTGTTTTTT.

To note about this clone: Other DNA sequences in this sample translate to the same CDR3. The chain is built from TRBV5-1 and TRBJ2-7; possible D gene TRBD2, 5 bases. The CDR3 is 12 residues long. Germline-derived CDR1 and CDR2 are SGHRS and YFSETQ. V was shortened by 4 bases and J by 4 bases, with 9 bases between the two germline ends. The CDR3: CASSPRGYEQYF. CDR3 sequence (DNA): TGCGCCAGCAGCCCCCGCGGGTACGAGCAGTACTTC.

V gene TRBV29-1 combines with J gene TRBJ2-1, with D perhaps being TRBD1 or TRBD2 (5 bases each). V lost 7 bases to trimming and J lost 8 bases, with 12 bases between them. CDR3 size: 11 residues. Germline lookup yields CDR1 SQVTM and CDR2 ANQGSEA. The CDR3 region has the DNA TGCAGCGGGGACCCTGGCTATGAGCAGTTCTTC. This encodes CSGDPGYEQFF.

V usage is TRBV4-2 and J usage is TRBJ2-7; TRBD1 is a possible D gene (6 bases). The CDR3 has 13 residues. CDR1 is LGHNA and CDR2 is YNFKEQ in the germline V gene. The ends were cut back, 3 bases at V and 0 bases at J, with 6 bases in the middle. Written as DNA, the CDR3 is TGTGCCAGCAGCCACAGGGGCTCCTACGAGCAGTACTTC. It yields the protein CASSHRGSYEQYF.

The chain links TRBV4-3 to TRBJ2-5, with D perhaps given as TRBD1 or TRBD2 (5 bases each). The CDR3 extends over 19 amino acids. The V end lost 2 bases, the J end lost 5 bases, and 27 bases lay between the germline ends. Germline V gene sequence: CDR1 LGHNA, CDR2 YSLEER. In DNA, the CDR3 is TGCGCCAGCAGCCAATTTCGCGGTACCTCCGGGGACGGGCGGGAGACCCAGTACTTC. Encoded protein: CASSQFRGTSGDGRETQYF.